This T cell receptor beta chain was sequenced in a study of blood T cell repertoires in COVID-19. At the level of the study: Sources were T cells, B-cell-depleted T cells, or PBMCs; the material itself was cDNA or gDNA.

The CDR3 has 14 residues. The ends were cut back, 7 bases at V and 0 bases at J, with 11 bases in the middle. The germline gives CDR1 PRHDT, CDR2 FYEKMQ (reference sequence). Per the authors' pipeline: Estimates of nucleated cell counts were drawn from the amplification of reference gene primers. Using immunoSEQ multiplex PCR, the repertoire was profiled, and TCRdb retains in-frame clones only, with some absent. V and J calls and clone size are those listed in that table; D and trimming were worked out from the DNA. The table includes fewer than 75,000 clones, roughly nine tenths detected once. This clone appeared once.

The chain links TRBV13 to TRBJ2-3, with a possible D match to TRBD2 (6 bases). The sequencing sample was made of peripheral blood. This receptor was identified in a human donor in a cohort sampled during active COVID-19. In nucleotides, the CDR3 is TGTGCCAGCACGCTGCGGGGTAGCACAGATACGCAGTATTTT. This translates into CASTLRGSTDTQYF.